The sample holds one count of the clone carrying this T cell receptor (beta chain). What it recognizes is unknown. Indicated time point: 2014-2015 season, pre-vaccination. Sequenced by immunoSEQ multiplex PCR; TCRdb stores in-frame clones only, minus some. The sample consists of 8,000 to 8,500 clones, 82% of them appearing once. The data are from a study of follicular helper T cells after annual influenza vaccination. Study outcomes and limitations: Plasmablast frequency change correlated with clonality change in ICOS+CD38+ cTfh.

With 3 bases removed from V and 4 bases from J, the gap between germline ends came to 12 bases. Germline V lookup: CDR1 SGHTA, CDR2 FQGNSA. CDR3 length equals 14 residues. The clonotype was recovered from an adult who received the influenza vaccine. V usage is TRBV7-2 and J usage is TRBJ2-5; D may be TRBD1 or TRBD2 (5 bases each). The source was CXCR5+ CD38- circulating T follicular helper cells from blood, collected on the day of influenza vaccination. Subset indicated: circulating Tfh, non-naive CD4+CXCR5+PD-1+ (ICOS+CD38+ or ICOS-CD38-). Here the CDR3 reads CASSFTVGTETQYF. The CDR3 DNA reads as TGTGCCAGCAGCTTTACGGTTGGGACAGAGACCCAGTACTTC.